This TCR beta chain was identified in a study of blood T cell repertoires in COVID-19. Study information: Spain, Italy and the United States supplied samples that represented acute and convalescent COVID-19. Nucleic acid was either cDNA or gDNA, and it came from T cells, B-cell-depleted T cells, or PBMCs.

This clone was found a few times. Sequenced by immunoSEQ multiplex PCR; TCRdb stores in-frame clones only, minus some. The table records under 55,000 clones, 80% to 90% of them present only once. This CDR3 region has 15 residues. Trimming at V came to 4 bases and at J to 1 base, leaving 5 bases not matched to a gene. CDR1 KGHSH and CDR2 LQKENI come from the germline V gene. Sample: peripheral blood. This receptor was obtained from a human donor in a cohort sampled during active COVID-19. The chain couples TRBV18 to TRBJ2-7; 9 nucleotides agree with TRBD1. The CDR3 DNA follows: TGTGCCAGCTCACAGCAGGGACAGGGATCCTACGAGCAGTACTTC. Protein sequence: CASSQQGQGSYEQYF.